The rows below give T cell receptor beta chains drawn from one sample of a study of shared clonotypes between healthy human individuals. Clones were sequenced by immunoSEQ multiplex PCR, and TCRdb holds only the in-frame ones, with some missing. Seen here are millions of clones, 85% to 95% observed once, and the top ten hold more than 0.95%. What was sequenced was naive CD8+ T cells sorted from blood. The receptors were gathered from a man younger than 35 in good health. CDR3s include the opening cysteine and the closing phenylalanine or tryptophan. A D gene is named only where the DNA matches it firmly. Size tells how often a clone was seen (once, few, many) or the class of an expanded clone, and some rows leave it out.

d_call	clone_size	v_call	j_call	cdr3_aa	cdr3_nt
.	.	TRBV7-9	TRBJ2-2	CASSLGVRELFF	TGTGCCAGCAGCTTAGGGGTCCGGGAGCTGTTTTTT
TRBD1	.	TRBV15	TRBJ1-2	CATSKDRVHGYTF	TGTGCCACCAGCAAAGACAGGGTCCATGGCTACACCTTC
.	.	TRBV21-1	TRBJ1-2	CASNDPYGYTF	TGTGCCAGCAACGACCCCTATGGCTACACCTTC
.	.	TRBV30	TRBJ1-4	CAWSVTAEATNEKLFF	TGTGCCTGGAGTGTCACAGCGGAAGCAACTAATGAAAAACTGTTTTTT
.	.	TRBV5-1	TRBJ2-5	CASRSDQETQYF	TGCGCCAGCAGGTCGGACCAAGAGACCCAGTACTTC
.	.	TRBV11-2	TRBJ2-2	CASSFGQSGGELFF	TGTGCCAGCAGCTTTGGACAGTCGGGAGGGGAGCTGTTTTTT
.	.	TRBV2	TRBJ1-2	CASRAPGAYLNYGYTF	TGTGCCAGCAGGGCACCGGGGGCATACCTTAACTATGGCTACACCTTC
.	.	TRBV5-1	TRBJ2-1	CASSLSSLSYNEQFF	TGCGCCAGCAGCTTGTCAAGTTTATCCTACAATGAGCAGTTCTTC
TRBD2	.	TRBV6-4	TRBJ2-7	CASSERLAGAESYEQYF	TGTGCCAGCAGTGAGCGACTAGCGGGGGCCGAATCCTACGAGCAGTACTTC
.	.	TRBV27	TRBJ2-2	CASSSSTGSGGELFF	TGTGCCAGCAGTTCCTCCACAGGGTCGGGAGGGGAGCTGTTTTTT
.	.	TRBV19	TRBJ1-6	CASSSGRGSSYNSPLHF	TGTGCCAGTAGCTCTGGGAGGGGTAGCTCCTATAATTCACCCCTCCACTTT
.	.	TRBV7-2	TRBJ2-7	CASSHGPGAYEQYF	TGTGCCAGCAGCCATGGACCCGGCGCCTACGAGCAGTACTTC
.	.	TRBV10-1	TRBJ2-1	CASSDGGSHYNEQFF	TGCGCCAGCAGTGATGGTGGCTCCCACTACAATGAGCAGTTCTTC
TRBD1	.	TRBV30	TRBJ2-1	CAWSGGRSSYNEQFF	TGTGCCTGGTCAGGGGGCCGTAGCTCCTACAATGAGCAGTTCTTC
.	once	TRBV4-1	TRBJ1-6	CASSQEEGFLSPLHF	TGCGCCAGCAGCCAAGAGGAGGGTTTCCTTTCACCCCTCCACTTT
.	.	TRBV16	TRBJ1-1	CASSQFEGDEAFF	TGTGCCAGCAGCCAATTCGAGGGGGATGAAGCTTTCTTT
.	.	TRBV6-5	TRBJ1-1	CASSYLEGPAGAFF	TGTGCCAGCAGTTACCTCGAGGGGCCGGCGGGAGCTTTCTTT
.	.	TRBV6-1	TRBJ2-2	CATRPNTGELFF	TGTGCCACCCGACCGAACACCGGGGAGCTGTTTTTT
.	.	TRBV7-8	TRBJ2-7	CASSLVGTGLDEQYF	TGTGCCAGCAGCTTAGTCGGAACGGGACTCGACGAGCAGTACTTC
.	.	TRBV4-2	TRBJ1-5	CASSQDVQGNNQPQHF	TGTGCCAGCAGCCAAGATGTACAGGGAAACAATCAGCCCCAGCATTTT
.	.	TRBV5-6	TRBJ2-1	CASSSAFYPYNEQFF	TGTGCCAGCAGCTCAGCATTTTACCCCTACAATGAGCAGTTCTTC
TRBD2	.	TRBV28	TRBJ2-1	CASSLLAGVNNEQFF	TGTGCCAGCAGTTTGTTGGCGGGGGTTAACAATGAGCAGTTCTTC
TRBD1	.	TRBV27	TRBJ1-1	CASSLSAGGWTEAFF	TGTGCCAGCAGTTTATCGGCAGGGGGCTGGACTGAAGCTTTCTTT
TRBD1	.	TRBV5-4	TRBJ1-1	CASSLTGVSEAFF	TGTGCCAGCAGCTTGACAGGGGTGTCTGAAGCTTTCTTT
.	.	TRBV19	TRBJ2-2	CASNPPSNTGELFF	TGTGCCAGTAACCCCCCCTCGAACACCGGGGAGCTGTTTTTT
.	.	TRBV30	TRBJ1-3	CAWSPLGNTIYF	TGTGCCTGGAGCCCTCTTGGAAACACCATATATTTT
.	once	TRBV5-4	TRBJ2-7	CASSLGQGKTYEQYF	TGTGCCAGCAGCTTAGGCCAGGGGAAGACCTACGAGCAGTACTTC
TRBD2	.	TRBV4-1	TRBJ2-1	CASSGAGVDEQFF	TGCGCCAGCAGCGGGGCGGGGGTCGATGAGCAGTTCTTC
.	.	TRBV11-2	TRBJ2-5	CASSLLTQETQYF	TGTGCCAGCAGCCTCCTAACACAAGAGACCCAGTACTTC